This TCR beta chain was captured by sequencing in a study of blood T cell repertoires in COVID-19. Per the authors' pipeline: Nucleated cell number was recorded as an estimate derived from reference gene primer amplification. Assay: immunoSEQ multiplex PCR; the TCRdb copy retains only in-frame clones and omits some. The V and J calls and clone size come from that table; D and trimming were worked out from the DNA. In the table there are around 71,000 clones, roughly four fifths of which are singletons. V lost 6 bases and J 10 bases, leaving 19 bases between the germline ends. Germline CDR1 SNHLY, CDR2 FYNNEI. The CDR3 length is 14 residues.

The source material was peripheral blood. The TCR sequence derives from a man between 65 and 80 years old with acute or convalescent COVID-19. The V call is TRBV2, the J call TRBJ2-1; D is uncertain. In DNA form, the CDR3 reads TGTGCCAGCAGCCTAGGTACCGCGCGCAGAGAGCAGTTCTTC. Protein product: CASSLGTARREQFF.